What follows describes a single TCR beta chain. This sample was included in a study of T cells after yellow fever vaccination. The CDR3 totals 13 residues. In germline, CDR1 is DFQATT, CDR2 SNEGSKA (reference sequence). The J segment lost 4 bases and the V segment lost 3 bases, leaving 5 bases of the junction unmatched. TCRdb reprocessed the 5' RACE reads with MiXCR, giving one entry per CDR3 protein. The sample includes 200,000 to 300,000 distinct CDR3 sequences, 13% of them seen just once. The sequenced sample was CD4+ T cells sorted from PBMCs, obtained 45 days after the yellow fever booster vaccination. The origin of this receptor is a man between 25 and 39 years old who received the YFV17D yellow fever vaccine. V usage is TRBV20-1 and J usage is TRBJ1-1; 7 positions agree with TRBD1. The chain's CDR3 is CSASRGRGTEAFF. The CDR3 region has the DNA TGCAGTGCTAGTAGGGGGCGTGGCACTGAAGCTTTCTTT.